This T cell receptor (beta chain) was captured by sequencing in a study of vaccination and CD4 T cells after COVID-19. Per the germline V gene, CDR1 is MNHNS and CDR2 is SASEGT. J was trimmed by 1 base and V by 6 bases; bases with no gene match: 6. This CDR3 contains 14 residues. The study sequenced cultured CD4+ T cell DNA using the Oncomine TCR Beta short-read assay. TCRdb reprocessed the PCR reads via MiXCR and lists one record per CDR3 protein. The sample carries roughly 4,000 distinct CDR3 sequences, 45% recorded once. Treatment: approximately 9-day PBMC culture with coronavirus spike peptide pools or control peptides (ViraFEST assay). As regards this clonotype: The antigen remains unidentified.

The V gene is TRBV6-1, the J gene TRBJ2-7; 7 bases line up with TRBD1. What was sequenced was CD4+ T cells from blood, cultured in vitro. This clonotype originated in a human donor who had recovered from COVID-19. The DNA for the CDR3 is TGTGCCAGCAGATTGGGACAGAGTTCCTACGAGCAGTACTTC. This encodes CASRLGQSSYEQYF.